A single sample is the source of the 32 T cell receptor beta chains below, sequenced in a study of cytotoxic CD8 clonotypes in ibrutinib-treated CLL. Profiled with immunoSEQ multiplex PCR; TCRdb holds only in-frame clones, not every one. Counted here are 55,000 to 85,000 clones, 75% to 95% occurring once; the ten biggest clones make up around 3.1%. The sample consisted of PBMCs, taken after 12 months of ibrutinib treatment. The receptors shown here come from a human donor with chronic lymphocytic leukemia.

V is TRBV18 and J is TRBJ1-2; no definite D call. CDR3 length equals 15 residues. Trimming took 3 bases from V and 6 from J, leaving 17 bases between them. Per germline, CDR1 KGHSH and CDR2 LQKENI. The CDR3 here is CASSPTEGGYDGYTF. The CDR3 bases are TGTGCCAGCTCACCGACGGAGGGAGGCTATGATGGCTACACCTTC.

The CDR3 nucleotides read TGTGCCAGCAGACAGTCCCGCTCTGGAAACACCATATATTTT. Amino acids: CASRQSRSGNTIYF. The chain has TRBV19 and TRBJ1-3; TRBD1 might be the D (5 bases). The CDR3 sequence is 14 residues long. The germline V gene encodes CDR1 LNHDA and CDR2 SQIVND (reference sequence). The V gene lost 9 bases and the J gene lost 0 bases, with 12 bases spanning the gap.

This chain connects TRBV10-3 to TRBJ1-2, with a tentative D call TRBD1 (6 bases). V shed 7 bases and J shed 6 bases, with 21 bases lying between them. CDR1 is ENHRY and CDR2 is SYGVKD in the germline V gene. The CDR3 consists of 15 residues. CDR3 DNA: TGTGCCATCACACCAGGGGTCTTTTCGAACCATGGCTACACCTTC. It specifies CAITPGVFSNHGYTF.

V and J are TRBV6-1 and TRBJ2-7; D is possibly TRBD1 (6 bases). This CDR3 is built from 14 residues. Germline-derived CDR1 and CDR2 are MNHNS and SASEGT. Between the trimmed V and J ends, which lost 5 bases and 3 bases, there was a span of 14 bases. In nucleotides, the CDR3 is TGTGCCAGCAGTAAAGACAGGACTCTCTACGAGCAGTACTTC. Protein sequence: CASSKDRTLYEQYF.

This chain uses TRBV28 with TRBJ2-3; tentatively, D is TRBD2 (5 bases). Germline assignment: CDR1 MDHEN and CDR2 SYDVKM. Deletions cut 4 bases from V and 0 bases from J, with 11 bases between. This CDR3 comprises 15 residues. The CDR3 here is CASSSSFPSTDTQYF. CDR3 sequence (DNA): TGTGCCAGCAGTTCTAGCTTTCCTAGCACAGATACGCAGTATTTT. The whole variable domain, filled in from reference TRBV28 and TRBJ2-3, reads DVKVTQSSRYLVKRTGEKVFLECVQDMDHENMFWYRQDPGLGLRLIYFSYDVKMKEKGDIPEGYSVSREKKERFSLILESASTNQTSMYLCASSSSFPSTDTQYFGPGTRLTVL.

V is TRBV11-2 and J is TRBJ2-1; 9 bases map to TRBD2. The CDR3 consists of 16 residues. The germline V gene encodes CDR1 SGHAT and CDR2 FQNNGV. The V segment lost 3 bases and the J segment 7 bases; nucleotides outside the gene matches: 10. In DNA, the CDR3 is TGTGCCAGCAGCTTCTGGGTAGCGGGAGCTTTGAATGAGCAGTTCTTC. Its translation: CASSFWVAGALNEQFF.

CDR3 nucleotides: TGTGCCAGCAGCGGGGATCGGGAGGTCAATACGCAGTATTTT. Translation gives CASSGDREVNTQYF. This chain uses TRBV25-1 with TRBJ2-3; 7 bases fit TRBD2. The junction had 10 bases not matched to a gene; V was cut back by 6 bases and J by 7 bases. The CDR3 is 14 residues long. The germline V gene has CDR1 MGHDK and CDR2 SYGVNS.

The J gene is TRBJ2-1, the V gene TRBV4-3, with 9 bases lining up with TRBD1. The CDR3 loop spans 17 amino acids. Germline V gene data show CDR1 as LGHNA and CDR2 as YSLEER. V trimming: 2 bases; J trimming: 11 bases; junction bases outside the gene matches: 16. As DNA, the CDR3 is TGCGCCAGCAGCCAAACCCACTGGAGGGGACAGGGAAACAAGCAGTTCTTC. Translating it yields CASSQTHWRGQGNKQFF.

The chain uses TRBV7-9 and TRBJ1-5, with a possible D match to TRBD1 (6 bases). The V and J ends lost 5 bases and 6 bases respectively, with 14 bases between them. The CDR3 is 14 residues long. The germline V gene encodes CDR1 SEHNR and CDR2 FQNEAQ (reference sequence). CDR3 nucleotide sequence: TGTGCCAGCAGCCGAGGAGGGGGTGTTCAGCCCCAGCATTTT. Its protein is CASSRGGGVQPQHF.

In DNA form, the CDR3 reads TGCGCCAGCAGCTTGGCCGGGGGGAAAGCGAACACTGAAGCTTTCTTT. This translates into CASSLAGGKANTEAFF. The chain couples TRBV5-1 to TRBJ1-1; maybe TRBD1 (5 bases). The CDR3 sequence is 16 residues long. Trimming removed 0 bases at V and 1 base at J, with 13 bases between. Germline V CDR1 and CDR2: SGHRS, YFSETQ.

The chain links TRBV7-6 to TRBJ2-1; 7 nucleotides match TRBD1. The germline V gene encodes CDR1 SGHVS and CDR2 FNYEAQ. J was trimmed by 5 bases and V by 6 bases; bases with no gene match: 13. CDR3 size: 16 residues. The CDR3 DNA follows: TGTGCCAGCAGTGCTTTTGGACAGGAGTACGACAATGAGCAGTTCTTC. It encodes CASSAFGQEYDNEQFF.

Here the CDR3 DNA reads TGTGCCTGGAGGTTGCGGGACAGAAGCACAGATACGCAGTATTTT. It codes for CAWRLRDRSTDTQYF. The V gene is TRBV30, the J gene TRBJ2-3; possibly TRBD1 for D (7 bases). Trimming stripped 3 bases from V and 0 bases from J, with 13 bases between. Germline CDR1 reads GTSNPN; CDR2 reads SVGIG (reference sequence). This CDR3 has 15 residues. Based on the CDR3 plus reference TRBV30 and TRBJ2-3, the full variable domain is SQTIHQWPATLVQPVGSPLSLECTVEGTSNPNLYWYRQAAGRGLQLLFYSVGIGQISSEVPQNLSASRPQDRQFILSSKKLLLSDSGFYLCAWRLRDRSTDTQYFGPGTRLTVL.

The J gene is TRBJ1-5, the V gene TRBV18, with D tentatively TRBD1 (5 bases). The germline CDR1 and CDR2 sequences are KGHSH and LQKENI. The CDR3 runs to 15 residues. Deletions cut 4 bases from V and 2 bases from J, with 12 bases between. The CDR3: CASSRDRSGNQPQHF. The CDR3 bases are TGTGCCAGCTCACGGGACCGAAGCGGCAATCAGCCCCAGCATTTT.

The chain employs TRBV7-9 and TRBJ2-7; 7 bases align to TRBD1. CDR3 length: 14 amino acids. V dropped 5 bases and J dropped 4; count of bases not matched to a gene: 8. Per germline, CDR1 SEHNR and CDR2 FQNEAQ (reference sequence). The CDR3 bases are TGTGCCAGCAGCAAACCGGGACAGATATACGAGCAGTACTTC. This codes for CASSKPGQIYEQYF.

The gene calls are TRBV27 and TRBJ2-1; D might be TRBD1 or TRBD2, each matching 5 bases. The CDR3 consists of 16 residues. Trimming shortened V by 5 bases and J by 0 bases, and 14 bases separated the two germline ends. CDR1 and CDR2 from the germline V gene are MNHEY and SMNVEV (reference sequence). Here the CDR3 reads CASSALGESSYNEQFF. CDR3 sequence (DNA): TGTGCCAGCAGTGCCTTGGGGGAGAGCTCCTACAATGAGCAGTTCTTC.

The chain uses TRBV7-9 and TRBJ2-7; TRBD1 matches at 8 bases. The CDR3 sequence is 15 residues long. Germline V CDR1 and CDR2: SEHNR, FQNEAQ (reference sequence). V was pared by 4 bases and J by 4 bases, with 9 bases of the junction left unmatched. CDR3 residues: CASSSPRDRQYEQYF. The CDR3 DNA reads as TGTGCCAGCAGCTCCCCCCGGGACAGGCAGTACGAGCAGTACTTC.

V usage is TRBV5-1 and J usage is TRBJ2-1; D possibly corresponds to TRBD2 (5 bases). Germline V gene sequence: CDR1 SGHRS, CDR2 YFSETQ. Trimming took 4 bases from V and 3 from J, leaving 11 bases between them. The CDR3 loop spans 14 amino acids. For the CDR3, the DNA is TGCGCCAGCAGCGGCGGTGACTACTACAATGAGCAGTTCTTC. Residues: CASSGGDYYNEQFF.

The chain carries TRBV5-1 and TRBJ1-1; D might be TRBD1 (5 bases). The ends were cut back, 2 bases at V and 4 bases at J, with 6 bases in the middle. The CDR3 runs to 12 residues. Germline V gene sequence: CDR1 SGHRS, CDR2 YFSETQ. Here the CDR3 reads CASSFQGTEAFF. In DNA form, the CDR3 reads TGCGCCAGCAGCTTCCAGGGCACTGAAGCTTTCTTT.

The gene calls are TRBV5-4 and TRBJ2-5; D is ambiguous. This CDR3 has 15 amino acids. V dropped 4 bases and J dropped 5 bases, with 18 bases sitting between them. Germline V gene sequence: CDR1 SGHNT, CDR2 YYREEE (reference sequence). The CDR3 bases are TGTGCCAGCAGCCCCCGGCCGGACGTCGCGGAGACCCAGTACTTC. It translates to CASSPRPDVAETQYF.

This clone was seen more than once but under ten times. The chain links TRBV19 to TRBJ1-5; the D is unclear. V lost 8 bases to trimming and J lost 4 bases, with 9 bases between them. Germline loops: CDR1 LNHDA, CDR2 SQIVND (reference sequence). The CDR3 extends over 12 amino acids. CDR3 DNA: TGTGCCAGTCAAGAGGCAAATCAGCCCCAGCATTTT. Its protein product is CASQEANQPQHF. Looking up the rest from reference TRBV19 and TRBJ1-5 gives the full variable domain: DGGITQSPKYLFRKEGQNVTLSCEQNLNHDAMYWYRQDPGQGLRLIYYSQIVNDFQKGDIAEGYSVSREKKESFPLTVTSAQKNPTAFYLCASQEANQPQHFGDGTRLSIL.

The rearrangement joins TRBV5-6 to TRBJ1-3, with a weak D call TRBD1 (5 bases). Germline-derived CDR1 and CDR2 are SGHDT and YYEEEE. This CDR3 has 15 residues. With 2 bases removed from V and 0 bases from J, the gap between germline ends came to 9 bases. CDR3 coding DNA: TGTGCCAGCAGCTTAAGGGGCCACTCTGGAAACACCATATATTTT. Protein sequence: CASSLRGHSGNTIYF.

The CDR3 here is CASSLGGATEAFF. CDR3 nucleotides: TGTGCCAGCAGCTTAGGGGGGGCCACTGAAGCTTTCTTT. The chain links TRBV7-6 to TRBJ1-1; tentative D call: TRBD1 (6 bases). The V and J ends lost 1 base and 4 bases respectively, with 7 bases between them. The CDR3 runs 13 residues. From germline, CDR1 is SGHVS and CDR2 FNYEAQ.

This chain connects TRBV29-1 to TRBJ1-1; no clear D. The germline V gene encodes CDR1 SQVTM and CDR2 ANQGSEA. Deletions cut 0 bases from V and 2 bases from J, with 16 bases between. This CDR3 comprises 16 residues. CDR3 sequence: CSVEDPNWWENTEAFF. The CDR3 DNA is TGCAGCGTTGAAGACCCCAACTGGTGGGAAAACACTGAAGCTTTCTTT.

The chain links TRBV11-3 to TRBJ2-3; tentative D call: TRBD2 (5 bases). Trimming shortened V by 4 bases and J by 4 bases, and 12 bases separated the two germline ends. Looked up from germline, CDR1 is SGHNT and CDR2 is YENEEA. This CDR3 region has 14 residues. The CDR3: CASSYSAGADTQYF. In nucleotides, the CDR3 is TGTGCCAGCAGCTACTCGGCCGGGGCAGATACGCAGTATTTT.

The rearrangement links TRBV7-3 to TRBJ2-1; 9 bases line up with TRBD2. The V gene end was trimmed by 1 base and the J gene end by 8 bases; junction bases not matched to a gene: 6. CDR1 SGHTA and CDR2 FQGTGA come from the germline V gene. This CDR3 spans 15 amino acids. CDR3 sequence (DNA): TGTGCCAGCAGCTTAAATCCTAGCGGGGCCTATGAGCAGTTCTTC. It is translated as CASSLNPSGAYEQFF.

The chain has TRBV9 and TRBJ2-5; D not certain. This CDR3 is 16 amino acids long. Germline CDR1 SGDLS, CDR2 YYNGEE. Trimming shortened V by 0 bases and J by 5 bases, and 17 bases separated the two germline ends. The CDR3 is CASSVEPGGIRETQYF. The CDR3 coding sequence is TGTGCCAGCAGCGTAGAGCCGGGTGGGATCAGGGAGACCCAGTACTTC.

This chain joins TRBV28 and TRBJ1-1; D is ambiguous. The germline CDR1 and CDR2 sequences are MDHEN and SYDVKM. Trimming stripped 6 bases from V and 5 bases from J, with 10 bases between. CDR3 length: 12 amino acids. CDR3 protein: CASRPRRTEAFF. DNA for the CDR3: TGTGCCAGCAGACCCCGGAGAACTGAAGCTTTCTTT.

This chain connects TRBV4-2 to TRBJ2-3; 15 bases fit TRBD2. The germline CDR1 and CDR2 sequences are LGHNA and YNFKEQ. The CDR3 is made up of 15 amino acids. Unmatched junction bases numbered 2, after V lost 8 bases and J lost 2 bases. The CDR3 protein is CASGLAGGTTDTQYF. The DNA of the CDR3 is TGTGCCAGCGGACTAGCGGGAGGGACCACAGATACGCAGTATTTT.

The chain recombines TRBV6-6 with TRBJ2-7; D unresolved. The CDR3 runs to 16 residues. Deletions cut 4 bases from V and 3 bases from J, with 19 bases between. In germline, CDR1 is MNHNY, CDR2 SVGAGI (reference sequence). CDR3 DNA sequence: TGTGCCAGCAGTTCCCCAAGGGCCAAGGGAAACTACGAGCAGTACTTC. It specifies CASSSPRAKGNYEQYF.

The chain carries TRBV5-1 and TRBJ2-1; a weak D match, TRBD2 (6 bases). Germline lookup yields CDR1 SGHRS and CDR2 YFSETQ. V dropped 1 base and J dropped 5 bases, with 13 bases sitting between them. The CDR3 is made up of 15 amino acids. The CDR3 sequence: CASSLLASGDNEQFF. CDR3 bases: TGCGCCAGCAGCTTGCTTGCGTCGGGAGACAATGAGCAGTTCTTC.

The chain joins TRBV5-3 to TRBJ2-7; D is ambiguous. TRBV5-3 is designated an ORF whose function remains uncertain. V was shortened by 6 bases and J by 4 bases, with 26 bases between the two germline ends. This CDR3 spans 17 amino acids. The CDR3 sequence: CARTNHLDRSIRYEQYF. CDR3 nucleotide sequence: TGTGCCAGAACCAACCACCTCGACCGATCCATCCGATACGAGCAGTACTTC.

The chain carries TRBV4-2 and TRBJ2-2; D is undetermined. The CDR3 spans 16 residues. The germline gives CDR1 LGHNA, CDR2 YNFKEQ. V gave up 4 bases and J gave up 6 bases, with 18 bases separating them. The CDR3, as DNA: TGTGCCAGCAGCCCTTACCTCGTAGGTGGATCCGGGGAGCTGTTTTTT. It translates to CASSPYLVGGSGELFF.